The clone carrying this TCR beta chain was found many times. The target antigen is unknown. Germline V gene lookup returns CDR1 SGHVS and CDR2 FQNEAQ. The CDR3 runs 15 residues. V lost 1 base and J lost 8, with 12 bases in between. This sample is part of a study of early T cells in non-severe SARS-CoV-2 infection. Points from the study as a whole: Missing private and CD4 specificities, VDJdb matching favored anti-spike CD8 responses.

TCRdb redid the calling of the 5' RACE reads with MiXCR, one entry per CDR3 protein. Among more than 60,000 distinct CDR3 sequences listed, 13% were seen once. The receptor comes from an adult who was a healthcare worker with PCR-confirmed SARS-CoV-2 infection or an uninfected control (not recorded which). Sequences were obtained from whole blood. This rearrangement joins TRBV7-8 to TRBJ1-6; no clear D gene. The DNA of the CDR3 is TGTGCCAGCAGCTTAGAAGGGCAGCTCTATTCACCCCTCCACTTT. Its translation is CASSLEGQLYSPLHF.